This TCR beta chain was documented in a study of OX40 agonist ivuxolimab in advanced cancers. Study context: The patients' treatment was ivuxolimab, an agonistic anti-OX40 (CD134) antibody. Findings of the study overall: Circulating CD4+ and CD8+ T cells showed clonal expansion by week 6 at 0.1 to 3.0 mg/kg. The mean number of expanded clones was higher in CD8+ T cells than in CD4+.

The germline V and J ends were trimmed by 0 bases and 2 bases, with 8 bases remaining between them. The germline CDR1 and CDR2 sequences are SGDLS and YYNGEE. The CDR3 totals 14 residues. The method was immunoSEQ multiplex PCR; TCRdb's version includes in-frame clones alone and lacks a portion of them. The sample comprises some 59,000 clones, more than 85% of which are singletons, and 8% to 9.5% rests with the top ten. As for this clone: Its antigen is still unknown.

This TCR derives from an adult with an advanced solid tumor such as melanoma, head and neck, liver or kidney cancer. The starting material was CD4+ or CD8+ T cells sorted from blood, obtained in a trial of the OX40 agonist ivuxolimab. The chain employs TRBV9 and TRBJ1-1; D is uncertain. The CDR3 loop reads CASSVDGVNTEAFF. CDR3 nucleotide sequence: TGTGCCAGCAGCGTAGATGGGGTCAACACTGAAGCTTTCTTT.